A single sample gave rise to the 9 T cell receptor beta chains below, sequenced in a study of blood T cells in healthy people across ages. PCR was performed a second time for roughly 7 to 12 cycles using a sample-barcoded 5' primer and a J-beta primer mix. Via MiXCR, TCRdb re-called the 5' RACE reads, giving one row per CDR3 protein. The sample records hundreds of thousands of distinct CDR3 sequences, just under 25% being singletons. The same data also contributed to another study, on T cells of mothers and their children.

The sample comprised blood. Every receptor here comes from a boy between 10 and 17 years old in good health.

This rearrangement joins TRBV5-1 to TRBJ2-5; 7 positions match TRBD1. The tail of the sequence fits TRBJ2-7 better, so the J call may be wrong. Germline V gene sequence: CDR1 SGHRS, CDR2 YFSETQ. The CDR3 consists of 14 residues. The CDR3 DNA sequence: TGCGCCAGCAGCCCGACAGGGCTTTACTACGAGCAGTACTTC. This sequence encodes CASSPTGLYYEQYF.

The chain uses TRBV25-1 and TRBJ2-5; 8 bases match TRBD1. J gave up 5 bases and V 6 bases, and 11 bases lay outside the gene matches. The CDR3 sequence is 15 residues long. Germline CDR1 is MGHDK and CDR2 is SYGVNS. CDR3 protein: CASSIGQGVKETQYF. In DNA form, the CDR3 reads TGTGCCAGCAGCATCGGACAGGGTGTGAAGGAGACCCAGTACTTC. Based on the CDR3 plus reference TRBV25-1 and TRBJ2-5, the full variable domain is EADIYQTPRYLVIGTGKKITLECSQTMGHDKMYWYQQDPGMELHLIHYSYGVNSTEKGDLSSESTVSRIRTEHFPLTLESARPSHTSQYLCASSIGQGVKETQYFGPGTRLLVL.

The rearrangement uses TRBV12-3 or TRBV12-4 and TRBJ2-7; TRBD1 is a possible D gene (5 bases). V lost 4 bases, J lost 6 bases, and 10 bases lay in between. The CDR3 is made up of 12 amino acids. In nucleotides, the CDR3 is TGTGCCAGCAGTTCACCTAGGGGCGAGCAGTACTTC. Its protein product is CASSSPRGEQYF.

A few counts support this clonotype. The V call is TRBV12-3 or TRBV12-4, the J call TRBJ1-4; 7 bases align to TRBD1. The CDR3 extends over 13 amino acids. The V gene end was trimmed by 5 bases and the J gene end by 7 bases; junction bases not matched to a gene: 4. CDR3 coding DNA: TGTGCCAGCAGTATAGGGGGCTTTGAAAAACTGTTTTTT. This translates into CASSIGGFEKLFF.

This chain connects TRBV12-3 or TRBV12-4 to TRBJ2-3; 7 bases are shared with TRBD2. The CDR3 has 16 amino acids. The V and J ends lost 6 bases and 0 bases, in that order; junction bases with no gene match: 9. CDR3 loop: CASRRAAGVSTDTQYF. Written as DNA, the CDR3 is TGTGCCAGCAGGCGGGCGGCGGGGGTTAGCACAGATACGCAGTATTTT.

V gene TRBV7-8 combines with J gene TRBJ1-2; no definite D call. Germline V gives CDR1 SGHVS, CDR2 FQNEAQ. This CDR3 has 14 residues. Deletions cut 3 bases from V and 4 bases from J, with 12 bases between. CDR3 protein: CASSFGTLAYGYTF. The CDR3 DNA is TGTGCCAGCAGCTTTGGCACCTTGGCCTATGGCTACACCTTC.

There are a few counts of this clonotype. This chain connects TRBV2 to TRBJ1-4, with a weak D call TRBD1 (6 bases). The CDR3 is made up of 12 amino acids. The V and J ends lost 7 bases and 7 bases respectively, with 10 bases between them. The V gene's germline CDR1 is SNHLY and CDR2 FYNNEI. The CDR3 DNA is TGTGCCAGCAACAGGGCGGGTGAAAAACTGTTTTTT. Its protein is CASNRAGEKLFF.

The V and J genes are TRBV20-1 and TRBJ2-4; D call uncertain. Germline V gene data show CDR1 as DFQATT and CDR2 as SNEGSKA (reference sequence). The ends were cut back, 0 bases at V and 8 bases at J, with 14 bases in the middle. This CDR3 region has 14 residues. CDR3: CSARDLRVGYIQYF. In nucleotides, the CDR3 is TGCAGTGCTAGAGATCTCCGAGTAGGGTACATTCAGTACTTC.

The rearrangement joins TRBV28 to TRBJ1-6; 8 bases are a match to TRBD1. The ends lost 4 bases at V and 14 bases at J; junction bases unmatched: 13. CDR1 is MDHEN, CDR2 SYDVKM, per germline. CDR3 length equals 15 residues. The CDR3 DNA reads TGTGCCAGCAGTTCCCGGACAGGGATTTTTCTAACCCTCCACTTT. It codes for CASSSRTGIFLTLHF.